The 7 T cell receptor beta chains below were found in one sample sequenced in a study of OX40 agonist ivuxolimab in advanced cancers. The repertoire was sequenced with immunoSEQ multiplex PCR; TCRdb's copy has only in-frame clones and lacks some. Among about 58,000 clones listed, roughly 86% were seen once. The sample consisted of CD4+ or CD8+ T cells sorted from blood, taken in a trial of the OX40 agonist ivuxolimab. These receptors came from an adult with an advanced solid tumor such as melanoma, head and neck, liver or kidney cancer.

The gene calls are TRBV5-6 and TRBJ2-6; 8 bases agree with TRBD1. The germline V gene encodes CDR1 SGHDT and CDR2 YYEEEE. The trim removed 1 base at V and 3 bases at J, leaving 6 bases unmatched. This CDR3 is built from 17 residues. The CDR3: CASSLMTGDFGANVLTF. The CDR3 DNA is TGTGCCAGCAGCTTGATGACAGGGGACTTTGGGGCCAACGTCCTGACTTTC.

The rearrangement joins TRBV19 to TRBJ2-7, with 8 bases lining up with TRBD1. The CDR3 sequence is 15 residues long. Germline lookup yields CDR1 LNHDA and CDR2 SQIVND (reference sequence). V shed 6 bases and J 5 bases; nucleotides not matched to a gene: 12. CDR3 loop: CASSNLGQGKDEQYF. The CDR3 region has the DNA TGTGCCAGTAGCAACCTCGGACAGGGAAAAGACGAGCAGTACTTC.

CDR3 coding DNA: TGTGCCAGCTCACCCGCTACGGCAGCCTTGTATGGCTACACCTTC. The encoded protein is CASSPATAALYGYTF. The chain recombines TRBV18 with TRBJ1-2; no reliable D call. Trimming removed 3 bases at V and 5 bases at J, with 16 bases between. The CDR3 totals 15 residues. Germline assignment: CDR1 KGHSH and CDR2 LQKENI.

The chain uses TRBV5-1 and TRBJ2-7, with no clear D. V was trimmed by 3 bases and J by 8 bases, leaving 15 bases between them. The CDR3 sequence is 13 residues long. Looked up from germline, CDR1 is SGHRS and CDR2 is YFSETQ. Here the CDR3 DNA reads TGCGCCAGCAGCTCCCTCGACTCGACCCAGCAGTACTTC. Translating it yields CASSSLDSTQQYF.

This clone came up once. The chain carries TRBV4-2 and TRBJ2-5; D uncertain. V lost 4 bases to trimming and J lost 2 bases, with 14 bases between them. This CDR3 is 15 amino acids long. Germline V CDR1 and CDR2: LGHNA, YNFKEQ. Here the CDR3 DNA reads TGTGCCAGCAGCCCCGACGGGTGGGCACAAGAGACCCAGTACTTC. It specifies CASSPDGWAQETQYF.

The CDR3 DNA reads as TGTGCCAGCTCGAAAGTTAATGAGCAGTTCTTC. Translating gives CASSKVNEQFF. The chain links TRBV18 to TRBJ2-1; D uncertain. Per the germline V gene, CDR1 is KGHSH and CDR2 is LQKENI. The ends were cut back, 6 bases at V and 7 bases at J, with 7 bases in the middle. The CDR3 is 11 residues long.

This chain uses TRBV4-1 with TRBJ1-5, with 7 bases lining up with TRBD1. The germline V gene encodes CDR1 MGHRA and CDR2 YSYEKL. Unmatched junction bases numbered 6, after V lost 1 base and J lost 0 bases. The CDR3 sequence is 17 residues long. The CDR3 here is CASSQGGTAYSNQPQHF. The CDR3 DNA reads TGCGCCAGCAGCCAAGGAGGGACAGCTTATAGCAATCAGCCCCAGCATTTT.